This T cell receptor beta chain stems from a study of regulatory and conventional T cells in RAG deficiency. Study-wide results and limits: Omenn syndrome and CID/AS patients had roughly 92-fold fewer unique Treg TCR beta sequences, versus around 9.4-fold elsewhere. In Omenn syndrome, Treg and Tconv repertoires overlapped >80%.

Blood CD4+ CD25-high CD127-low regulatory T cells supplied the genomic DNA template. The CDR3 is 16 residues long. V lost 5 bases and J lost 3, with 17 bases in between. Germline-derived CDR1 and CDR2 are SGHVS and FQNEAQ. The table came from immunoSEQ multiplex PCR; TCRdb's copy has only in-frame clones and leaves some out. Here the sample spans tens of thousands of clones, around nine tenths being singletons. Turning to this clone: What it recognizes is unknown.

The sample was also linked to a second study, of regulatory T cells. That report notes: The PCR used 52 TRBV and 13 TRBJ primers. In patients, unique TRB V-J pairs were restricted and V/J usage skewed, especially in Tregs.

The TCR comes from a human donor in good health. The sample consisted of Tregs sorted from blood. The chain uses TRBV7-8 and TRBJ1-5; D gene uncertain. CDR3 region: CASSPNKVKNNQPQHF. In DNA, the CDR3 is TGTGCCAGCAGCCCTAACAAAGTCAAAAACAATCAGCCCCAGCATTTT.